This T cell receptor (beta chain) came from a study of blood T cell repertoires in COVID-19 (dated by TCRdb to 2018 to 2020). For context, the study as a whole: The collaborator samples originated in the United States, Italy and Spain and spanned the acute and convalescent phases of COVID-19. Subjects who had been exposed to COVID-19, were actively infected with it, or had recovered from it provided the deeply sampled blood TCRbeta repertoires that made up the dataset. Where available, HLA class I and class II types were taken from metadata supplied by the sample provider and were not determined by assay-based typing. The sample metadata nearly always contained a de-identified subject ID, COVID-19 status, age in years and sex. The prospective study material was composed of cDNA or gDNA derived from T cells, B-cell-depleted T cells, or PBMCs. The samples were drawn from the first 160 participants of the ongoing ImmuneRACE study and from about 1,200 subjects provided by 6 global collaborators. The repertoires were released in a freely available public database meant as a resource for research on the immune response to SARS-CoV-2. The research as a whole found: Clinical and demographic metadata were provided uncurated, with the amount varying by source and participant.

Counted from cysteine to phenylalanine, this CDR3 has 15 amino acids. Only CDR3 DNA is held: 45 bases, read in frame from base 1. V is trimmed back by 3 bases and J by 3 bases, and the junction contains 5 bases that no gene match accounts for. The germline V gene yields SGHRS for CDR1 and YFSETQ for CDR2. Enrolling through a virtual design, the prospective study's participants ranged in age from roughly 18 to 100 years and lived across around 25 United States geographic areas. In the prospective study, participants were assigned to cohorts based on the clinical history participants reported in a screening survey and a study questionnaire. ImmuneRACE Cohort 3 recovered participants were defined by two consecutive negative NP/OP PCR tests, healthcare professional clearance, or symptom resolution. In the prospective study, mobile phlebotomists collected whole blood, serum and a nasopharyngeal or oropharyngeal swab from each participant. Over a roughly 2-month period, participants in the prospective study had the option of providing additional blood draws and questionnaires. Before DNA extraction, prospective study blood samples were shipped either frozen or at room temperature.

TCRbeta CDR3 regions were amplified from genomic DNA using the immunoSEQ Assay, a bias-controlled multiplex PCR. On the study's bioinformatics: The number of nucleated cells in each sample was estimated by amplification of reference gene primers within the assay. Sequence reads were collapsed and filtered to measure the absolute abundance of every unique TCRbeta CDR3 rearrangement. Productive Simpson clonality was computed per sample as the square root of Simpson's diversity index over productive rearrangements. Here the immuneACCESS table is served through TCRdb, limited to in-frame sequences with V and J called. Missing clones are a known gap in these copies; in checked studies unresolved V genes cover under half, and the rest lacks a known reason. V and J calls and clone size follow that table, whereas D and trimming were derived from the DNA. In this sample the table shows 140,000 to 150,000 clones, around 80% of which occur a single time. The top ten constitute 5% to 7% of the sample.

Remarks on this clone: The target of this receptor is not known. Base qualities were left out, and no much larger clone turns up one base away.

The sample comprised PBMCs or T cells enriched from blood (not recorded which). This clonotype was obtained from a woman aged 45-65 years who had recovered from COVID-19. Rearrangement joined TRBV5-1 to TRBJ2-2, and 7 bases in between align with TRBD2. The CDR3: CASSSTSPDTGELFF. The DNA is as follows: TGCGCCAGCAGCTCGACTAGCCCCGACACCGGGGAGCTGTTTTTT.